This T cell receptor beta chain was observed in a study of blood T cell repertoires in COVID-19. As handled by the study authors: Amplification of reference gene primers was used by the study to estimate nucleated cell counts. Some clones are missing from TCRdb's copy, which holds only in-frame ones; the method was immunoSEQ multiplex PCR. That table is the source of V, J and clone size, and D and trimming were worked out from the DNA. The sample consists of 45,000 to 50,000 clones, about 90% of them appearing once. The CDR3 has 14 residues. Per germline, CDR1 KGHSH and CDR2 LQKENI. Trimming removed 0 bases at V and 6 bases at J, with 9 bases between.

The receptor was isolated from a man in his fifties with acute or convalescent COVID-19. Sequencing was done on a sample of peripheral blood. The genes are TRBV18 and TRBJ2-4; D is uncertain. Here the CDR3 reads CASSPPSVGNIQYF. The CDR3 DNA reads as TGTGCCAGCTCACCACCGAGCGTGGGAAACATTCAGTACTTC.